In its sample, the clone carrying this TCR beta chain was seen once. The entry originates in a study of T cell changes during pregnancy in multiple sclerosis. Germline-derived CDR1 and CDR2 are LNHNV and YYDKDF (reference sequence). Deletions cut 3 bases from V and 3 bases from J, with 21 bases between. The CDR3 is made up of 17 amino acids. Sequencing used immunoSEQ multiplex PCR; TCRdb keeps in-frame clones, though not all of them. Among approximately 20,000 clones listed, about 90% were seen once. The chain links TRBV15 to TRBJ2-7; possibly TRBD1 for D (5 bases). This specimen consisted of CD8+ T cells from peripheral blood mononuclear cells, obtained after pregnancy. This receptor was taken from a female donor with multiple sclerosis, enrolled in a pregnancy study. CDR3 sequence reads: CATSSAIKQTEYYEQYF. The CDR3 DNA sequence: TGTGCCACCAGCAGCGCTATTAAACAGACAGAGTACTACGAGCAGTACTTC. Filled out from reference TRBV15 and TRBJ2-7, the complete variable domain reads DAMVIQNPRYQVTQFGKPVTLSCSQTLNHNVMYWYQQKSSQAPKLLFHYYDKDFNNEADTPDNFQSRRPNTSFCFLDIRSPGLGDTAMYLCATSSAIKQTEYYEQYFGPGTRLTVT.